This entry lists 14 T cell receptor beta chains sequenced from one sample in a study of T cells in Graves' hyperthyroidism and ophthalmopathy. The CDR3 regions of TCR beta were amplified from RNA transcripts. When the TCR CDR3 underwent first-round RT-PCR, the HTBI primer set was used. TCRdb reprocessed the multiplex PCR reads via MiXCR and lists one record per CDR3 protein. The sample contains roughly 750,000 distinct CDR3 sequences, around 15% of which appear only once. Specimen: blood. The receptor set was obtained from a young man with Graves' hyperthyroidism.

J is TRBJ2-1 and V is TRBV9, with TRBD2 matching over 9 bases. The J segment lost 6 bases and the V segment lost 4 bases, leaving 8 bases of the junction unmatched. CDR1 and CDR2 from the germline V gene are SGDLS and YYNGEE. The CDR3 is 15 amino acids. CDR3 amino acids: CASSLQGREGNEQFF. DNA for the CDR3: TGTGCCAGCAGCCTTCAGGGGCGGGAGGGCAATGAGCAGTTCTTC.

In its sample, this clonotype was seen many times. The chain couples TRBV28 to TRBJ1-2; D remains unclear. CDR1 is MDHEN, CDR2 SYDVKM, per germline. There are 13 residues in the CDR3. The germline V and J ends were trimmed by 1 base and 4 bases, with 7 bases remaining between them. The CDR3 is CASSLSGIYGYTF. CDR3 bases: TGTGCCAGCAGTTTATCTGGGATCTATGGCTACACCTTC.

This clonotype was seen many times. The chain links TRBV28 to TRBJ2-5, with 9 bases aligning to TRBD1. With V trimmed by 0 bases and J by 5 bases, 10 bases remained unmatched. CDR1 and CDR2 from the germline V gene are MDHEN and SYDVKM. This CDR3 has 17 residues. The CDR3: CASSLCGRDREVETQYF. In nucleotides, the CDR3 is TGTGCCAGCAGTTTATGCGGACGGGACAGGGAGGTGGAGACCCAGTACTTC.

V is TRBV7-6 and J is TRBJ1-4; D unresolved. Trimming removed 1 base from V and 7 bases from J, with 16 bases in between. The germline V gene has CDR1 SGHVS and CDR2 FNYEAQ. This CDR3 region has 16 residues. CDR3 sequence: CASSLDPPRGGEKLFF. Here the CDR3 DNA reads TGTGCCAGCAGCTTAGACCCCCCGCGGGGAGGTGAAAAACTGTTTTTT.

This clonotype was seen only a few times. The V call is TRBV5-4, the J call TRBJ2-7; maybe TRBD2 (5 bases). Trimming took off 4 bases at V and 7 bases at J, with 18 bases between the two ends. The CDR3 runs to 14 residues. From germline, CDR1 is SGHNT and CDR2 YYREEE (reference sequence). CDR3 bases: TGTGCCAGCAGCCCCGGGGAGCCTTCGGGGGAGCAGTACTTC. It specifies CASSPGEPSGEQYF.

This clonotype has a handful of counts. The chain uses TRBV10-3 and TRBJ1-5, with D unresolved. V lost 3 bases to trimming and J lost 7 bases, with 10 bases between them. Germline V gene sequence: CDR1 ENHRY, CDR2 SYGVKD. The CDR3 is 13 amino acids. Here the CDR3 reads CAISDGSWQPQHF. The CDR3 DNA sequence: TGTGCCATCAGTGATGGATCGTGGCAGCCCCAGCATTTT.

There are many counts of this clonotype. V usage is TRBV7-2 and J usage is TRBJ2-7; 7 bases fit TRBD1. Germline assignment: CDR1 SGHTA and CDR2 FQGNSA. Trimming took 5 bases from V and 9 from J; bases not matched to a gene: 13. This CDR3 is 14 amino acids long. CDR3 nucleotides: TGTGCCAGCAGCCGACGGGACAGTTACTCCCCGCAGTACTTC. Translation gives CASSRRDSYSPQYF.

This clonotype appeared a few times. The chain recombines TRBV6-7 with TRBJ1-1, with D perhaps TRBD1 (6 bases). Being an ORF, TRBV6-7 has a function that is uncertain. V was clipped by 0 bases and J by 4 bases, with 12 bases between them. This CDR3 is 15 amino acids long. This chain's CDR3 is CASSYSNGRGTEAFF. CDR3 DNA: TGTGCCAGCAGTTACTCGAACGGCAGGGGCACTGAAGCTTTCTTT.

This sequence joins TRBV9 and TRBJ2-6; D uncertain. The CDR3 totals 15 residues. V was shortened by 4 bases and J by 1 base, with 9 bases between the two germline ends. Per germline, CDR1 SGDLS and CDR2 YYNGEE. The CDR3 spells CASSTRSSGANVLTF. The DNA for the CDR3 is TGTGCCAGCAGCACACGAAGTTCTGGGGCCAACGTCCTGACTTTC.

This clonotype has a count of ten or more. V is TRBV6-1 and J is TRBJ2-2; D is possibly TRBD2 (6 bases). The CDR3 sequence is 14 residues long. V dropped 8 bases and J dropped 4 bases, with 14 bases sitting between them. Germline-derived CDR1 and CDR2 are MNHNS and SASEGT. The chain's CDR3 is CASVGGTRTGELFF. CDR3 in DNA: TGTGCCAGCGTTGGCGGGACGCGCACCGGGGAGCTGTTTTTT.

At least ten counts were recorded for this clonotype. The chain joins TRBV12-3 or TRBV12-4 to TRBJ2-3; 7 bases line up with TRBD1. The CDR3 loop spans 16 amino acids. Germline trimming cut 5 bases from V and 2 bases from J; bases unmatched to any gene: 10. The CDR3 bases are TGTGCCAGCAGTCCCGCCCCCGGGACAGTCACAGATACGCAGTATTTT. It specifies CASSPAPGTVTDTQYF.

The CDR3 sequence is CATSARGAGNTEAFF. The CDR3 nucleotides are TGTGCCACCAGTGCCCGGGGCGCAGGGAACACTGAAGCTTTCTTT. The rearrangement joins TRBV24-1 to TRBJ1-1; perhaps TRBD1 as D (5 bases). CDR1 is KGHDR, CDR2 SFDVKD, per germline. The V end was cut by 5 bases, the J end by 1 base, with 13 bases between. The CDR3 has 15 amino acids.

This clonotype has at least ten counts. The chain links TRBV27 to TRBJ2-7, with a weak D call TRBD1 (6 bases). CDR1 MNHEY and CDR2 SMNVEV come from the germline V gene (reference sequence). The CDR3 contains 16 residues. The V end lost 6 bases, the J end lost 4 bases, and 22 bases lay between the germline ends. Written as DNA, the CDR3 is TGTGCCAGCAGCCACCATCTAGCAAGGGGGACATACGAGCAGTACTTC. It translates to CASSHHLARGTYEQYF.

This clonotype has ten or more counts. The CDR3 does not end in the conserved phenylalanine or tryptophan, so this is likely a read error. V usage is TRBV12-3 or TRBV12-4 and J usage is TRBJ1-2; TRBD1 might be the D (6 bases). V lost 10 bases and J lost 1, with 13 bases in between. The CDR3 runs 13 residues. The CDR3 region is CATRRGDNYGYTL. The CDR3 DNA sequence: TGTGCCACTCGAAGGGGGGATAACTATGGCTACACCCTC.